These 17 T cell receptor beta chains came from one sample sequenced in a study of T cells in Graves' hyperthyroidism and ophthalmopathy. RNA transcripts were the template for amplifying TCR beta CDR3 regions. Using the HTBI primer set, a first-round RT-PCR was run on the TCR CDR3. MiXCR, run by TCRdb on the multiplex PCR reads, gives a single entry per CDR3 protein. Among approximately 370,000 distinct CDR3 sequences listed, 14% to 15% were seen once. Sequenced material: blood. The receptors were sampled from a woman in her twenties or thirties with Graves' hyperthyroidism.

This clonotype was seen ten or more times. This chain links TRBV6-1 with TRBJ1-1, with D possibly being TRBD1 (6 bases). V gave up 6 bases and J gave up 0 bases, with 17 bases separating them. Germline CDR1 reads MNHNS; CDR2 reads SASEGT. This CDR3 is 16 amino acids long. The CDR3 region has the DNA TGTGCCAGCAGACGCCGAAGGACAGACATGAACACTGAAGCTTTCTTT. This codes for CASRRRRTDMNTEAFF.

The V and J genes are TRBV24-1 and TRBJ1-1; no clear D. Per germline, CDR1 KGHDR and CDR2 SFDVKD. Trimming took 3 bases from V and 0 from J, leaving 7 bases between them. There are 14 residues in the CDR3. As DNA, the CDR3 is TGTGCCACCAGTGATGCAGATATGAACACTGAAGCTTTCTTT. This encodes CATSDADMNTEAFF.

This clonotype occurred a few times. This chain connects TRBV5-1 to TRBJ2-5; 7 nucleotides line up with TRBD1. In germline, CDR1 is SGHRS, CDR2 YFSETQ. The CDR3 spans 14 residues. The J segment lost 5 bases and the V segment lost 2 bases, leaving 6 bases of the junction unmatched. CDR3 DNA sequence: TGCGCCAGCAGCTTACAGGGGATCGGGGAGACCCAGTACTTC. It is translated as CASSLQGIGETQYF.

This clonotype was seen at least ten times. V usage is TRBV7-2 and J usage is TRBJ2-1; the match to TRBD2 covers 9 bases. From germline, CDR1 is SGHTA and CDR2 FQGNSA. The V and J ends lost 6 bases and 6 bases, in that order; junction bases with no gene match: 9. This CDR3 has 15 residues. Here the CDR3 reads CASRRSGGRFNEQFF. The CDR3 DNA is TGTGCCAGCAGGCGTAGCGGGGGCCGTTTCAATGAGCAGTTCTTC.

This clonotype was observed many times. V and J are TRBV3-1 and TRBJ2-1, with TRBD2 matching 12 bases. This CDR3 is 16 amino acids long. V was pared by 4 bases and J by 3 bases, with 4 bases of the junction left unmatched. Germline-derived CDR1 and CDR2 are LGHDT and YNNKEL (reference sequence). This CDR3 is CASSLLGLAGYNEQFF. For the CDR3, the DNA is TGTGCCAGCAGCCTGTTGGGACTAGCGGGCTACAATGAGCAGTTCTTC.

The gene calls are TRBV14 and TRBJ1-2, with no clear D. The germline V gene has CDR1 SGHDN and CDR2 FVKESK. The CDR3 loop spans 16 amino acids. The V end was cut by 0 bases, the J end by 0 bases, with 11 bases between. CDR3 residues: CASSQDGGPPNYGYTF. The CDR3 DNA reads TGTGCCAGCAGCCAAGATGGTGGGCCTCCTAACTATGGCTACACCTTC. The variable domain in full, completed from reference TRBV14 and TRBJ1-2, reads EAGVTQFPSHSVIEKGQTVTLRCDPISGHDNLYWYRRVMGKEIKFLLHFVKESKQDESGMPNNRFLAERTGGTYSTLKVQPAELEDSGVYFCASSQDGGPPNYGYTFGSGTRLTVV.

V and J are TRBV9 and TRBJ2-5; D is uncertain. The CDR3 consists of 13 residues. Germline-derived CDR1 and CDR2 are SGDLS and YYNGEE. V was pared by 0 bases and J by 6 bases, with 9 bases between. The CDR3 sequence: CASSVGLGKTQYF. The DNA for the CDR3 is TGTGCCAGCAGCGTAGGACTGGGAAAGACCCAGTACTTC.

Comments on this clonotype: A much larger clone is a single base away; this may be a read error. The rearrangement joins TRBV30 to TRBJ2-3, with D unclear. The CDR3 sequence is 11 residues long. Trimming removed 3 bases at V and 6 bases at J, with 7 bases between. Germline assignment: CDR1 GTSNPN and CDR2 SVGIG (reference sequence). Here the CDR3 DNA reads TGTGCCTGGAGCGGGCTCGATACGCAGTATTTT. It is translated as CAWSGLDTQYF.

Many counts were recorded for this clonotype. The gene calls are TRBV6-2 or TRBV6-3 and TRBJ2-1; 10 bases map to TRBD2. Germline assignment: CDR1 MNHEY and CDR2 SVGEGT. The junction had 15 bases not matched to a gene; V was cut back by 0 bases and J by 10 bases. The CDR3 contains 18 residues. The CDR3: CASSYSRVGLAGAGEQFF. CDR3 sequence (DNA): TGTGCCAGCAGTTACTCTAGGGTCGGTCTAGCGGGAGCAGGGGAGCAGTTCTTC.

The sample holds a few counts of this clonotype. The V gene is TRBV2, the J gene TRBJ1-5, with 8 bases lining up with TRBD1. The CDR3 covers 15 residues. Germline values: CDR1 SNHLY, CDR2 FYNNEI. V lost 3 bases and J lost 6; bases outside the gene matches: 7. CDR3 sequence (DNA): TGTGCCAGCAGTGATTCAGGGGGCGCGAGTCAGCCCCAGCATTTT. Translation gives CASSDSGGASQPQHF.

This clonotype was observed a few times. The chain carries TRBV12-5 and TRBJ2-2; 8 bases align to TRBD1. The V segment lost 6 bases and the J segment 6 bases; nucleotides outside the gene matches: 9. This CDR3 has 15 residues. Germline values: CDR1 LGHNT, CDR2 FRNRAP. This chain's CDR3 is CASGPDRANAGELFF. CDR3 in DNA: TGTGCTAGTGGCCCGGACAGGGCAAACGCCGGGGAGCTGTTTTTT.

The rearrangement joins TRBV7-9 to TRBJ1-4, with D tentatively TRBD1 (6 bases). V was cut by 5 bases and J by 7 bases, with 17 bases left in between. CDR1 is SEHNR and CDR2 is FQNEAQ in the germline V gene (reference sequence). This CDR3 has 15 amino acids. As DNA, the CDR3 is TGTGCCAGCAGCGGCAACAGGGTGACGGGTGAAAAACTGTTTTTT. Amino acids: CASSGNRVTGEKLFF.

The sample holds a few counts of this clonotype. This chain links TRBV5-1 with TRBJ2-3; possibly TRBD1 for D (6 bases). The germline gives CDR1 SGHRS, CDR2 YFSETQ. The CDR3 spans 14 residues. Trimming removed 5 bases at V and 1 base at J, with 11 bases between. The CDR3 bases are TGCGCCAGCAGACAGGGTCCGGGCACAGATACGCAGTATTTT. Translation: CASRQGPGTDTQYF.

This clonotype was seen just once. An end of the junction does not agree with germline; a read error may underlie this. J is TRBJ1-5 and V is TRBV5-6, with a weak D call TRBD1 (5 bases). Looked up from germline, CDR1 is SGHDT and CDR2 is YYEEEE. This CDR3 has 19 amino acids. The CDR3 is CASSLVRDRIMYSDQPQHF. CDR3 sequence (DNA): TGTGCCAGCAGCTTGGTTAGGGACCGCATCATGTATAGCGATCAGCCCCAGCATTTT.

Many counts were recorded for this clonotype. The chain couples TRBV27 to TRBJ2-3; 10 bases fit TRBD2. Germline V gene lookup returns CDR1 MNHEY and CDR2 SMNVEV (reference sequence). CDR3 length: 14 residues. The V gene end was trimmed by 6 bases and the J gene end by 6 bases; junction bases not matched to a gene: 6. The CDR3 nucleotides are TGTGCCAGCAGGTCAGCGGGAGGGGGGGATACGCAGTATTTT. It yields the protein CASRSAGGGDTQYF.

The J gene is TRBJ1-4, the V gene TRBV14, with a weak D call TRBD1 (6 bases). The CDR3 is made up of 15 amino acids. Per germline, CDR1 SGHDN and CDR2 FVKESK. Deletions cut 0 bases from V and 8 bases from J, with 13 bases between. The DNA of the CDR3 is TGTGCCAGCAGCCAAGATGGCCACGGGGGCGAAAAACTGTTTTTT. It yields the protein CASSQDGHGGEKLFF.

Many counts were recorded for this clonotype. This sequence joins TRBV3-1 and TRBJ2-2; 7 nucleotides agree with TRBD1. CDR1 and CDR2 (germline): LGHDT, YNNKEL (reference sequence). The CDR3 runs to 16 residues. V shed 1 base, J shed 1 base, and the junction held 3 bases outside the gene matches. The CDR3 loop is CASSQVTGRNTGELFF. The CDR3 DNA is TGTGCCAGCAGCCAAGTGACAGGGCGGAACACCGGGGAGCTGTTTTTT.